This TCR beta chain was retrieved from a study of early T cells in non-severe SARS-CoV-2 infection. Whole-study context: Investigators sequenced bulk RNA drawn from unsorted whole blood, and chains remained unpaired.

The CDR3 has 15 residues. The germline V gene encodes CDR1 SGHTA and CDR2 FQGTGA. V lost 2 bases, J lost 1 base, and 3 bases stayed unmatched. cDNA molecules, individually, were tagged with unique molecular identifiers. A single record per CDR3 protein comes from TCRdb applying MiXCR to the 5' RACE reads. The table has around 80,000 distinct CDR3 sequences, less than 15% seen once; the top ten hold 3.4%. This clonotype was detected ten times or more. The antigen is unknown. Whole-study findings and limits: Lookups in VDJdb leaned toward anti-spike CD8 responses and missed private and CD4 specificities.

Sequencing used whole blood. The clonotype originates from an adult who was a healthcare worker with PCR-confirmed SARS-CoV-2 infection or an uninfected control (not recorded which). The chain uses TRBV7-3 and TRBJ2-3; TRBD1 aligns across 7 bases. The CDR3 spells CASSLQGVGTDTQYF. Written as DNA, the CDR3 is TGTGCCAGCAGCTTACAGGGGGTAGGCACAGATACGCAGTATTTT.